The rows below give T cell receptor beta chains drawn from one sample of a study of blood T cell repertoires in COVID-19. Assay: immunoSEQ multiplex PCR; the TCRdb copy retains only in-frame clones and omits some. Here the sample spans roughly 50,000 clones, more than 75% being singletons. The specimen sequenced was peripheral blood. Source of these receptors: an elderly woman with COVID-19, enrolled during active disease. Each CDR3 is given with its conserved first and last residue. D genes are given only for firm matches. Clone size is stated in some rows and not others, as once, few, many or a class when expanded.

j_call clone_size v_call d_call cdr3_aa cdr3_nt
TRBJ1-1 . TRBV29-1 TRBD1 CSVEAGGGWAEAFF TGCAGCGTTGAGGCAGGGGGCGGTTGGGCTGAAGCTTTCTTT
TRBJ1-2 . TRBV6-4 . CAILLASSNYGYTF TGTGCCATTTTGCTGGCAAGTTCTAACTATGGCTACACCTTC
TRBJ2-5 . TRBV9 . CASSPGQPETQYF TGTGCCAGCAGCCCTGGACAGCCGGAGACCCAGTACTTC
TRBJ2-1 . TRBV28 TRBD2 CASSLQRGGYNEQFF TGTGCCAGCAGTTTACAGCGGGGGGGTTACAATGAGCAGTTCTTC
TRBJ2-5 once TRBV5-1 . CASSFGQETQYF TGCGCCAGCAGCTTCGGGCAAGAGACCCAGTACTTC
TRBJ2-1 . TRBV28 . CASSLAAGGRSYNEQFF TGTGCCAGCAGTTTGGCCGCCGGGGGGCGCTCCTACAATGAGCAGTTCTTC
TRBJ2-2 . TRBV7-9 TRBD1 CASRPGTGDTGELFF TGTGCCAGCAGACCCGGGACAGGGGACACCGGGGAGCTGTTTTTT
TRBJ2-2 . TRBV7-2 . CASSPVATSNTGELFF TGTGCCAGCAGCCCAGTGGCGACTTCGAACACCGGGGAGCTGTTTTTT
TRBJ2-3 . TRBV18 . CASSPLAAGRGDTQYF TGTGCCAGCTCACCACTTGCCGCGGGCCGGGGAGATACGCAGTATTTT
TRBJ2-1 . TRBV10-1 . CASRTRVGSQNEQFF TGCGCCAGCAGGACTAGGGTTGGTAGTCAGAATGAGCAGTTCTTC
TRBJ1-1 . TRBV5-1 . CASSLGHPSGNTEAFF TGCGCCAGCAGCTTGGGCCACCCTAGCGGAAACACTGAAGCTTTCTTT
TRBJ1-2 . TRBV4-1 TRBD1 CASSQTPGTGYGYTF TGCGCCAGCAGCCAAACCCCCGGGACAGGCTATGGCTACACCTTC
TRBJ1-3 . TRBV6-2/TRBV6-3 . CASSYAGRSGNTIYF TGTGCCAGCAGTTACGCGGGGCGATCTGGAAACACCATATATTTT
TRBJ1-5 . TRBV6-2/TRBV6-3 . CASSYSSRNQPQHF TGTGCCAGCAGTTACTCGAGTCGCAATCAGCCCCAGCATTTT
TRBJ1-1 . TRBV5-6 . CASTLRFGAGFMNTEAFF TGTGCCAGCACCCTGAGGTTTGGTGCGGGGTTCATGAACACTGAAGCTTTCTTT
TRBJ1-2 . TRBV7-9 TRBD1 CASSLATGDYGYTF TGTGCCAGCAGCTTAGCCACAGGGGACTATGGCTACACCTTC
TRBJ2-3 . TRBV24-1 . CATSHTHAADTQYF TGTGCCACCAGTCATACCCATGCGGCAGATACGCAGTATTTT
TRBJ1-1 . TRBV25-1 TRBD1 CASSTPGGYTEAFF TGTGCCAGCAGCACACCAGGGGGGTACACTGAAGCTTTCTTT
TRBJ2-1 medium-sized TRBV2 TRBD2 CASTLVRTSGNEQFF TGTGCCAGCACCCTCGTGCGGACTAGCGGCAATGAGCAGTTCTTC
TRBJ2-7 once TRBV6-6 . CASGDYTYEQYF TGTGCCAGCGGAGACTATACCTACGAGCAGTACTTC
TRBJ1-6 . TRBV5-4 . CASSLGLTGVNSPLHF TGTGCCAGCAGCTTGGGGCTTACAGGTGTGAATTCACCCCTCCACTTT
TRBJ2-1 . TRBV30 . CAWKWGSASSYNEQFF TGTGCCTGGAAGTGGGGCTCGGCCTCATCCTACAATGAGCAGTTCTTC
TRBJ2-4 . TRBV5-1 TRBD1 CASSVSPGQVGLQYF TGCGCCAGCAGCGTATCCCCGGGACAGGTAGGCCTTCAGTACTTC
TRBJ2-7 once TRBV28 . CASSSPSQAPGEQYF TGTGCCAGCAGTTCCCCCAGCCAGGCTCCCGGTGAGCAGTACTTC
TRBJ1-1 . TRBV4-1 . CASSQGAGNTEAFF TGCGCCAGCAGCCAAGGGGCGGGGAACACTGAAGCTTTCTTT
TRBJ1-6 . TRBV7-2 TRBD1 CASSKDRTFSSYNSPLHF TGTGCCAGCAGCAAGGACAGGACTTTTAGCTCCTATAATTCACCCCTCCACTTT
TRBJ1-2 . TRBV7-2 . CASSPRPDYPYGYTF TGTGCCAGCAGCCCCCGACCCGACTACCCTTATGGCTACACCTTC